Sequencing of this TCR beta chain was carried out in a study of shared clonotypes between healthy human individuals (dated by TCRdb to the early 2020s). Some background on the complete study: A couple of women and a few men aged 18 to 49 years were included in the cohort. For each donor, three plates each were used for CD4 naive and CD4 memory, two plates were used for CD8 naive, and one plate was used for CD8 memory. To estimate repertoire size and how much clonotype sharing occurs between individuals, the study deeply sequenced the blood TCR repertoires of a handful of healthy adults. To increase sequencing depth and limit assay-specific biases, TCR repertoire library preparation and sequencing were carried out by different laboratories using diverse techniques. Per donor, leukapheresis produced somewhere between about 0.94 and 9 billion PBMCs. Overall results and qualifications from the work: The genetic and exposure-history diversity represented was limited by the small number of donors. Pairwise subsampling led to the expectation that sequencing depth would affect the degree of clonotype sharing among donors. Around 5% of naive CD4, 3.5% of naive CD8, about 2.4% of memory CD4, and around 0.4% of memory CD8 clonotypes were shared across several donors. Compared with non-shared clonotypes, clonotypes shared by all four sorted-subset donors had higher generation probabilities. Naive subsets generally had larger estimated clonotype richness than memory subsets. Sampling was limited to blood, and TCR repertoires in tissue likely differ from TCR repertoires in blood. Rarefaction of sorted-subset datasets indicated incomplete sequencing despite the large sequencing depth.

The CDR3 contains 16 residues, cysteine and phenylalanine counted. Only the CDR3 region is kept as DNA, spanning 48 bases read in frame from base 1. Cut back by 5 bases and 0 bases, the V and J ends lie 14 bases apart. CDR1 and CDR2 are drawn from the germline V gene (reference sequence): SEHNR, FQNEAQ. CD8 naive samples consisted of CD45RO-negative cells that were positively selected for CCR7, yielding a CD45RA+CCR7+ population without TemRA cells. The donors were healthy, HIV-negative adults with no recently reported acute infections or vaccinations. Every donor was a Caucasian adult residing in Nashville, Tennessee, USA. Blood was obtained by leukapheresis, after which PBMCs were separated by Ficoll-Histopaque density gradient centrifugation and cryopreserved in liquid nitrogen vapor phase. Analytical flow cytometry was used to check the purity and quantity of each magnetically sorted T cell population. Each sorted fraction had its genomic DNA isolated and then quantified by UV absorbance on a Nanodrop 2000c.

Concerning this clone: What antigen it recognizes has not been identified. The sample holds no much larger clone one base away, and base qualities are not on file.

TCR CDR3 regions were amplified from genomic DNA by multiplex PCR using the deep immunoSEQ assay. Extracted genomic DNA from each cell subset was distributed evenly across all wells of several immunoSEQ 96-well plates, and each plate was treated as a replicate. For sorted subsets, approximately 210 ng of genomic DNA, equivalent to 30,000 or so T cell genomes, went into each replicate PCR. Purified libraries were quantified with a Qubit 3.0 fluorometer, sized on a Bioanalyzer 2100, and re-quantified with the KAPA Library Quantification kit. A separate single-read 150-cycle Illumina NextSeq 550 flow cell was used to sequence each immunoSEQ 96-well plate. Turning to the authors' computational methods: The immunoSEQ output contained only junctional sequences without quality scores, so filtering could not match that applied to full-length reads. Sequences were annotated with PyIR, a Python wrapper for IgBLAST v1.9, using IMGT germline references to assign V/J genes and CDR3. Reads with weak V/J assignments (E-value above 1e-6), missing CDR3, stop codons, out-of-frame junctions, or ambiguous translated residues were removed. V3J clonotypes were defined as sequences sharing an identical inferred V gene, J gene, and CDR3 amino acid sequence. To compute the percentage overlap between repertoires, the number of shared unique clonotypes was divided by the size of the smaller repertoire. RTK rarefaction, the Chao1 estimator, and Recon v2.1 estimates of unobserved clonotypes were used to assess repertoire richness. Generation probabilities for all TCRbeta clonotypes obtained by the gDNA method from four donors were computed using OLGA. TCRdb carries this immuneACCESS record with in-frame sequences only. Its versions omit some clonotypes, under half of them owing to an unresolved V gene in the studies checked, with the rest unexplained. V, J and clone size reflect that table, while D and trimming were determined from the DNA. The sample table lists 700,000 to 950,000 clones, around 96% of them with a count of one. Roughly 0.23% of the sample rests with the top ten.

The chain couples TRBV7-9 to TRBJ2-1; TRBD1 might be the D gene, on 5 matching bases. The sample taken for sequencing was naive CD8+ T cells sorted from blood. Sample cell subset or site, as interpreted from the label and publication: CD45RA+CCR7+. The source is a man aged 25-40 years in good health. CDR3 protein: CASSMRTGSSYNEQFF. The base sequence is TGTGCCAGCAGCATGAGAACAGGTAGCTCCTACAATGAGCAGTTCTTC.